The next 28 T cell receptor beta chains were all read from a single sample in a study of T cell clonality in common variable immunodeficiency. Only in-frame clones appear in the TCRdb table, and some are missing; sequencing was by immunoSEQ multiplex PCR. The data show approximately 57,000 clones, with none appearing a single time. The sample consisted of peripheral blood mononuclear cells. The receptors were gathered from a person between 18 and 75 years old in good health.

This clone was seen at least ten times. The read halts 3 residues ahead of the CDR3 end, with the missing end drawn from the germline J gene. The chain has TRBV5-4 and TRBJ2-2; 7 bases align to TRBD2. This CDR3 has 14 amino acids. Germline V gene data show CDR1 as SGHNT and CDR2 as YYREEE (reference sequence). V shed 3 bases and J 5 bases; nucleotides not matched to a gene: 4. CDR3 loop: CASSWWGGTGELFF. The CDR3 bases that were read are TGTGCCAGCAGCTGGTGGGGGGGTACCGGGGAG.

For this clone: The sequence runs out 3 residues before the end of the CDR3; the remainder is reconstructed from the germline J gene. The V and J genes are TRBV7-8 and TRBJ2-2; D may match TRBD1 or TRBD2 (5 bases each). The length of the CDR3 is 16 residues. In germline, CDR1 is SGHVS, CDR2 FQNEAQ. The CDR3 is CASSQGEYRGAGKLFF. The covered CDR3 bases are TGTGCCAGCAGCCAAGGGGAGTACAGAGGGGCAGGAAAG.

A few counts support this clone. Read sequence stops 3 residues before the CDR3 end, and the germline J gene provides the missing end. The V and J genes are TRBV18 and TRBJ2-3, with D possibly TRBD2 on 6 matching bases. The CDR3 extends over 15 amino acids. Germline CDR1 reads KGHSH; CDR2 reads LQKENI. The CDR3 DNA, read in part, is TGTGCCAGCTCGCACGGAGGGGATGGTAATCAGCCG. Protein product: CASSHGGDGNQP. The entire CDR3 protein reads CASSHGGDGNQPQYF.

A few counts support this clone. The CDR3 end is not reached by the read, which stops 3 residues before it; the germline J gene fills it in. The chain is built from TRBV19 and TRBJ2-5; 14 nucleotides agree with TRBD2. The CDR3 has 15 residues. CDR1 is LNHDA and CDR2 is SQIVND in the germline V gene (reference sequence). CDR3 protein: CASSGTSGGPDTQYF. CDR3 DNA, as far as it was read: TGTGCCAGCTCCGGGACTAGCGGGGGTCCAGATACC.

This clone was recorded at least ten times. Read coverage stops 3 residues before the CDR3 terminus; the germline J gene supplies the remainder. The chain joins TRBV7-8 to TRBJ2-3; D perhaps matches TRBD2 (6 bases). CDR1 and CDR2 from the germline V gene are SGHVS and FQNEAQ. CDR3 length: 15 amino acids. V lost 5 bases to trimming and J lost 3 bases, with 15 bases between them. CDR3 bases read: TGTGCCAGCAGCGAACTCCCGCTAGCGACAGATACG. Protein sequence: CASSELPLATDT. The CDR3 reads in full as CASSELPLATDTQYF.

This clone was counted at least ten times. The DNA ends 3 residues before the CDR3 does, and the rest of the CDR3 is filled in from the germline J gene. The rearrangement uses TRBV10-3 and TRBJ1-5; 8 bases fit TRBD1. V was clipped by 6 bases and J by 5 bases; unmatched bases: 6. Germline V gene lookup returns CDR1 ENHRY and CDR2 SYGVKD. CDR3 length: 14 residues. The CDR3 spells CAISKQGGDQPQHF. Partial CDR3 DNA: TGTGCCATCAGCAAACAGGGGGGCGATCAGCCC.

This clone was counted ten times or more. The CDR3 end falls 3 residues outside the read, so it is completed with the germline J gene. The chain links TRBV7-9 to TRBJ1-1; tentative D call: TRBD1 (5 bases). V lost 5 bases, J lost 0 bases, and 10 bases lay in between. Germline V gives CDR1 SEHNR, CDR2 FQNEAQ (reference sequence). The CDR3 totals 14 residues. This CDR3 reads CASSIPGLNTEAFF. The CDR3 bases that were read are TGTGCCAGCAGCATCCCAGGGCTGAACACTGAA.

Ten or more counts support this clone. The sequence runs out 3 residues before the end of the CDR3; the remainder is reconstructed from the germline J gene. The chain is built from TRBV7-2 and TRBJ2-3; a weak D match, TRBD2 (6 bases). V was clipped by 5 bases and J by 5 bases, with 14 bases between them. CDR3 length: 14 amino acids. Germline loops: CDR1 SGHTA, CDR2 FQGNSA. CDR3 bases read: TGTGCCAGCAGCCTGGGACTGACGAGAGATACG. Amino acids: CASSLGLTRDT. The whole CDR3 sequence reads CASSLGLTRDTQYF. Filled out from reference TRBV7-2 and TRBJ2-3, the complete variable domain reads GAGVSQSPSNKVTEKGKDVELRCDPISGHTALYWYRQSLGQGLEFLIYFQGNSAPDKSGLPSDRFSAERTGGSVSTLTIQRTQQEDSAVYLCASSLGLTRDTQYFGPGTRLTVL.

This clone came up many times. The read terminates 3 residues ahead of where the CDR3 ends, so the germline J gene completes it. The gene calls are TRBV19 and TRBJ2-7, with 7 bases aligning to TRBD1. The CDR3 loop spans 14 amino acids. Germline V gene data show CDR1 as LNHDA and CDR2 as SQIVND (reference sequence). The ends lost 5 bases at V and 3 bases at J; junction bases unmatched: 7. The covered CDR3 bases are TGTGCCAGTAGTCAAGCAGGGGGTTTCTACGAG. Translating gives CASSQAGGFYE. The full CDR3 sequence reads CASSQAGGFYEQYF. The full variable domain, with the rest looked up from reference TRBV19 and TRBJ2-7, is DGGITQSPKYLFRKEGQNVTLSCEQNLNHDAMYWYRQDPGQGLRLIYYSQIVNDFQKGDIAEGYSVSREKKESFPLTVTSAQKNPTAFYLCASSQAGGFYEQYFGPGTRLTVT.

Regarding this clone: The read comes to an end 3 residues before the CDR3 does, leaving the germline J gene to fill in the end. The rearrangement joins TRBV19 to TRBJ1-2, with D perhaps matching TRBD1 (6 bases). From germline, CDR1 is LNHDA and CDR2 SQIVND (reference sequence). The CDR3 spans 13 residues. The CDR3 sequence: CASSRRGSNEYTF. CDR3 DNA (partial): TGTGCCAGTAGTCGGAGGGGGTCCAATGAA. The whole variable domain, filled in from reference TRBV19 and TRBJ1-2, reads DGGITQSPKYLFRKEGQNVTLSCEQNLNHDAMYWYRQDPGQGLRLIYYSQIVNDFQKGDIAEGYSVSREKKESFPLTVTSAQKNPTAFYLCASSRRGSNEYTFGSGTRLTVV.

This clone has only a few counts. The read ends 3 residues shy of where the CDR3 ends; the end is completed using the germline J gene. The chain recombines TRBV2 with TRBJ2-1; TRBD2 matches at 8 bases. The CDR3 loop spans 13 amino acids. V was pared by 6 bases and J by 8 bases, with 6 bases of the junction left unmatched. Germline assignment: CDR1 SNHLY and CDR2 FYNNEI. The CDR3 loop is CASRAGALDEQFF. The CDR3 bases that were read are TGTGCCAGCAGAGCGGGAGCGCTCGATGAG. The full variable domain, completed using reference TRBV2 and TRBJ2-1, is EPEVTQTPSHQVTQMGQEVILRCVPISNHLYFYWYRQILGQKVEFLVSFYNNEISEKSEIFDDQFSVERPDGSNFTLKIRSTKLEDSAMYFCASRAGALDEQFFGPGTRLTVL.

This clone occurred many times. The read terminates 3 residues ahead of where the CDR3 ends, so the germline J gene completes it. The V and J genes are TRBV4-2 and TRBJ1-1; 9 positions agree with TRBD1. This CDR3 is 15 amino acids long. Germline loops: CDR1 LGHNA, CDR2 YNFKEQ. J was trimmed by 5 bases and V by 4 bases; bases with no gene match: 8. The CDR3 DNA, read in part, is TGTGCCAGCAGCCTAACGGACAGGGGCGGAACTGAA. Its translation is CASSLTDRGGTE. The full CDR3 is CASSLTDRGGTEAFF.

This clone occurred many times. With the read ending 3 residues before the CDR3 end, the germline J gene is used to fill in that end. V and J are TRBV18 and TRBJ1-1; D is possibly TRBD1 (6 bases). Deletions cut 5 bases from V and 0 bases from J, with 10 bases between. From germline, CDR1 is KGHSH and CDR2 LQKENI. This CDR3 contains 14 residues. Here the CDR3 reads CASSSDSMNTEAFF. The CDR3 bases that were read are TGTGCCAGCTCATCGGACAGCATGAACACTGAA.

This clone has ten or more counts. The observed sequence ends 3 residues before the CDR3 terminus, with the missing tail filled in from the germline J gene. The chain combines TRBV7-9 with TRBJ1-1; D ambiguous. Deletions cut 0 bases from V and 3 bases from J, with 11 bases between. From germline, CDR1 is SEHNR and CDR2 FQNEAQ (reference sequence). This CDR3 has 15 residues. The DNA read from the CDR3 is TGTGCCAGCAGCTTAGCTGCGGGGTTACACACTGAA. It specifies CASSLAAGLHTE. The complete CDR3 protein is CASSLAAGLHTEAFF.

This clone came up many times. The part of the CDR3 DNA that was read is TGTGCCAGCAGCGTAGGACAGGTCCCCAATTCACCC. Amino acids: CASSVGQVPNSP. The CDR3 in full is CASSVGQVPNSPLHF. The chain couples TRBV9 to TRBJ1-6, with a possible D match to TRBD1 (6 bases). With the read ending 3 residues before the CDR3 end, the germline J gene is used to fill in that end. The V gene lost 0 bases and the J gene lost 7 bases, with 11 bases spanning the gap. The germline CDR1 and CDR2 sequences are SGDLS and YYNGEE. The CDR3 consists of 15 residues.

Ten or more counts support this clone. The CDR3 goes on 3 residues after the read ends, and that part is filled in from the germline J gene. The V call is TRBV29-1, the J call TRBJ2-1; TRBD1 matches 7 bases. V lost 5 bases and J lost 5; bases outside the gene matches: 9. The CDR3 totals 14 residues. Germline V gene sequence: CDR1 SQVTM, CDR2 ANQGSEA. The CDR3 spells CSVPVRGSNNEQFF. The CDR3 DNA, read in part, is TGCAGCGTTCCAGTCAGGGGGTCAAACAATGAG.

Regarding this clone: The read halts 3 residues ahead of the CDR3 end, with the missing end drawn from the germline J gene. V is TRBV11-3 and J is TRBJ2-7, with 9 bases identical to TRBD2. V lost 1 base and J lost 5; bases outside the gene matches: 3. The CDR3 sequence is 14 residues long. CDR1 is SGHNT and CDR2 is YENEEA in the germline V gene. The CDR3 bases that were read are TGTGCCAGCAGCTTAGGCGGGAGGGGGCACGAG. The encoded protein is CASSLGGRGHE. The full CDR3 sequence reads CASSLGGRGHEQYF.

This clone was seen at least ten times. Read data end 3 residues before the CDR3 end; the end is taken from the germline J gene. The chain has TRBV30 and TRBJ2-5; perhaps TRBD1 as D (5 bases). The ends were cut back, 0 bases at V and 4 bases at J, with 15 bases in the middle. This CDR3 comprises 15 residues. Germline values: CDR1 GTSNPN, CDR2 SVGIG (reference sequence). The CDR3 DNA, read in part, is TGTGCCTGGAGTGTACAGCAGCAGGGAAGAGAGACC. Protein: CAWSVQQQGRET. The entire CDR3 reads CAWSVQQQGRETQYF. Variable domain in full (rest from reference TRBV30 and TRBJ2-5): SQTIHQWPATLVQPVGSPLSLECTVEGTSNPNLYWYRQAAGRGLQLLFYSVGIGQISSEVPQNLSASRPQDRQFILSSKKLLLSDSGFYLCAWSVQQQGRETQYFGPGTRLLVL.

At least ten counts were recorded for this clone. The sequenced fragment ends 3 residues before the CDR3 boundary, so the rest is inferred from the germline J gene. This sequence joins TRBV6-4 and TRBJ2-6, with TRBD1 as a possible D gene (6 bases). The CDR3 has 15 residues. Germline V gene data show CDR1 as MRHNA and CDR2 as SNTAGT. The V end was cut by 8 bases, the J end by 1 base, with 12 bases between. The sequenced CDR3 bases are TGTGCCAGCTCTCAGCAGGGGTCTGGGGCCAACGTC. It encodes CASSQQGSGANV. The whole CDR3 reads CASSQQGSGANVLTF.

This clone has a count of ten or more. From the germline J gene comes the end of the CDR3, since the read stops 3 residues before it. The chain recombines TRBV18 with TRBJ2-3, with D possibly being TRBD2 (5 bases). This CDR3 is 13 amino acids long. The V and J ends lost 3 bases and 6 bases respectively, with 10 bases between them. Germline V CDR1 and CDR2: KGHSH, LQKENI. CDR3: CASSPLGLDTQYF. The CDR3 DNA, read in part, is TGTGCCAGCTCACCCCTTGGACTTGATACG.

The sample holds many counts of this clone. CDR3 sequence reads: CASSSEFGDTQYF. The covered CDR3 bases are TGTGCCAGCAGCAGCGAGTTTGGAGATACG. V usage is TRBV28 and J usage is TRBJ2-3; D unclear. The read terminates 3 residues ahead of where the CDR3 ends, so the germline J gene completes it. The germline gives CDR1 MDHEN, CDR2 SYDVKM. V was pared by 6 bases and J by 5 bases, with 12 bases between. This CDR3 has 13 residues. The entire variable domain, with the rest obtained from reference TRBV28 and TRBJ2-3, is as follows: DVKVTQSSRYLVKRTGEKVFLECVQDMDHENMFWYRQDPGLGLRLIYFSYDVKMKEKGDIPEGYSVSREKKERFSLILESASTNQTSMYLCASSSEFGDTQYFGPGTRLTVL.

This clone was seen at least ten times. The observed sequence ends 3 residues before the CDR3 terminus, with the missing tail filled in from the germline J gene. The rearrangement links TRBV20-1 to TRBJ2-3; 9 nucleotides agree with TRBD1. This CDR3 spans 16 amino acids. The germline V gene has CDR1 DFQATT and CDR2 SNEGSKA (reference sequence). J gave up 2 bases and V 1 base, and 7 bases lay outside the gene matches. The CDR3 DNA, read in part, is TGCAGTGCTAGAGCCCCCGACAGGGGGAACACAGATACG. Its translation: CSARAPDRGNTDT. The CDR3 in its entirety is CSARAPDRGNTDTQYF.

This clone was recorded at least ten times. The CDR3 extends 3 residues past the end of the read, so its final part is completed from the germline J gene. V gene TRBV6-2 or TRBV6-3 combines with J gene TRBJ1-2; TRBD1 aligns across 8 bases. This CDR3 has 16 amino acids. V was pared by 0 bases and J by 2 bases, with 5 bases of the junction left unmatched. CDR1 and CDR2 (germline): MNHEY, SVGEGT. CDR3 in amino acids: CASSYSKGTGNYGYTF. CDR3 DNA, as far as it was read: TGTGCCAGCAGTTACTCGAAAGGGACAGGAAACTATGGC.

This clone showed up many times. The CDR3 end is not reached by the read, which stops 3 residues before it; the germline J gene fills it in. The V gene is TRBV20-1, the J gene TRBJ1-4; D is possibly TRBD1 (6 bases). Germline CDR1 reads DFQATT; CDR2 reads SNEGSKA (reference sequence). The ends were cut back, 2 bases at V and 7 bases at J, with 20 bases in the middle. The CDR3 has 16 residues. CDR3 loop: CSARPISGGRGEKLFF. Partial CDR3 DNA: TGCAGTGCTAGACCTATCTCGGGGGGGCGGGGTGAAAAA.

There are many counts of this clone. The read comes to an end 3 residues before the CDR3 does, leaving the germline J gene to fill in the end. The rearrangement joins TRBV5-4 to TRBJ1-1; D gene uncertain. The ends were cut back, 1 base at V and 0 bases at J, with 10 bases in the middle. Looked up from germline, CDR1 is SGHNT and CDR2 is YYREEE (reference sequence). The CDR3 consists of 15 residues. Here the CDR3 reads CASSLSAVLNTEAFF. The DNA read from the CDR3 is TGTGCCAGCAGCTTGTCCGCGGTCTTGAACACTGAA.

The sample holds many counts of this clone. From the germline J gene comes the end of the CDR3, since the read stops 3 residues before it. The chain combines TRBV19 with TRBJ2-2; 13 bases are a match to TRBD2. Unmatched junction bases numbered 7, after V lost 6 bases and J lost 3 bases. The CDR3 has 17 residues. Germline loops: CDR1 LNHDA, CDR2 SQIVND (reference sequence). The CDR3: CASSRTSGRGYTGELFF. The CDR3 DNA, read in part, is TGTGCCAGTAGCAGGACTAGCGGGAGAGGCTACACCGGGGAG.

This clone was observed many times. The CDR3 goes on 3 residues after the read ends, and that part is filled in from the germline J gene. The chain links TRBV30 to TRBJ1-1; D call uncertain. This CDR3 comprises 9 residues. CDR1 and CDR2 from the germline V gene are GTSNPN and SVGIG (reference sequence). The sequenced CDR3 bases are TGTGCCTGGAGTGTTAGA. This codes for CAWSVR. The CDR3 in its entirety is CAWSVRAFF.

Comments on this clone: Read sequence stops 3 residues before the CDR3 end, and the germline J gene provides the missing end. This chain links TRBV5-1 with TRBJ1-3; D is possibly TRBD1 (5 bases). Germline lookup yields CDR1 SGHRS and CDR2 YFSETQ. This CDR3 has 14 amino acids. Trimming stripped 3 bases from V and 7 bases from J, with 14 bases between. CDR3 in amino acids: CASSSGVAWNTIYF. Partial CDR3 DNA: TGCGCCAGCAGCTCGGGGGTGGCTTGGAACACC.